This T cell receptor (beta chain) was obtained from a study of T cell responses to AZD1222 COVID-19 vaccine. Findings of the study overall: Baseline serostatus was positive in only six AZD1222 recipients. Spike-specific TCR breadth and depth grew following two AZD1222 doses.

Notes on this clone: Antigen unknown.

The method was immunoSEQ multiplex PCR; TCRdb's version includes in-frame clones alone and lacks a portion of them. The sample shows 80,000 or so clones, 70% to 85% of them seen only once. There are 15 residues in the CDR3. Germline V CDR1 and CDR2: MNHEY, SMNVEV (reference sequence). V shed 2 bases and J shed 8 bases, with 15 bases lying between them. The sequencing here drew on peripheral blood, taken on day 0 of AZD1222 vaccination. This chain links TRBV27 with TRBJ1-4; D perhaps matches TRBD1 (5 bases). The sequence was obtained from an adult in good health. CDR3 residues: CASSLGSRAGEKLFF. The CDR3 DNA sequence: TGTGCCAGCAGTTTAGGAAGCAGGGCTGGAGAAAAACTGTTTTTT.